Presented here are 17 T cell receptor beta chains from one specimen sequenced in a study of T cell changes during pregnancy in multiple sclerosis. Libraries were prepared by immunoSEQ multiplex PCR; TCRdb keeps only in-frame clonotypes and omits some of them. The profile shows tens of thousands of clones, 88% of them singletons. Sequencing used CD4+ T cells from peripheral blood mononuclear cells, obtained in the second trimester of pregnancy. The receptors come from a female donor with multiple sclerosis, enrolled in a pregnancy study.

This chain uses TRBV7-2 with TRBJ2-7; 11 bases are a match to TRBD2. This CDR3 is 13 amino acids long. The germline V gene has CDR1 SGHTA and CDR2 FQGNSA. Trimming removed 8 bases from V and 5 bases from J; junction bases left unmatched: 5. The chain's CDR3 is CASGLAGGNEQYF. In DNA, the CDR3 is TGTGCCAGCGGTTTAGCGGGAGGGAACGAGCAGTACTTC.

CDR3 loop: CASSLSGLRGYNEQFF. The CDR3 nucleotides read TGTGCCAGCAGCTTATCGGGACTCCGGGGATACAATGAGCAGTTCTTC. The rearrangement links TRBV7-8 to TRBJ2-1; D possibly corresponds to TRBD2 (6 bases). The CDR3 sequence is 16 residues long. Trimming cost V 2 bases and J 4 bases, with 15 bases left between them. Germline V CDR1 and CDR2: SGHVS, FQNEAQ.

The chain is built from TRBV19 and TRBJ2-1, with 8 positions matching TRBD2. The trim removed 3 bases at V and 6 bases at J, leaving 16 bases unmatched. This CDR3 comprises 18 residues. Germline-derived CDR1 and CDR2 are LNHDA and SQIVND (reference sequence). CDR3 coding DNA: TGTGCCAGTAGTATTAGATCTCTGGGTAGCGGGACGCCCAATGAGCAGTTCTTC. Translating it yields CASSIRSLGSGTPNEQFF.

CDR3 in DNA: TGTGCCAGCAGCCCCGACGGTCTAGGGCCCCAGCATTTT. Translation gives CASSPDGLGPQHF. The V and J genes are TRBV7-9 and TRBJ1-5, with D unresolved. Germline assignment: CDR1 SEHNR and CDR2 FQNEAQ (reference sequence). The CDR3 sequence is 13 residues long. The germline V and J ends were trimmed by 5 bases and 9 bases, with 14 bases remaining between them.

V usage is TRBV27 and J usage is TRBJ2-1; 10 bases align to TRBD1. The CDR3 consists of 16 residues. Germline-derived CDR1 and CDR2 are MNHEY and SMNVEV (reference sequence). With V trimmed by 3 bases and J by 7 bases, 9 bases remained unmatched. This CDR3 is CASSFSGTGATNEQFF. As DNA, the CDR3 is TGTGCCAGCAGTTTTTCGGGGACAGGGGCAACTAATGAGCAGTTCTTC.

The chain uses TRBV5-1 and TRBJ2-5; TRBD1 might be the D (6 bases). Deletions cut 4 bases from V and 2 bases from J, with 12 bases between. CDR3 length: 14 residues. Looked up from germline, CDR1 is SGHRS and CDR2 is YFSETQ. The CDR3 spells CASSPDSRQETQYF. CDR3 in DNA: TGCGCCAGCAGCCCGGACAGCCGACAAGAGACCCAGTACTTC.

This chain uses TRBV14 with TRBJ2-2; TRBD2 is a possible D gene (5 bases). V dropped 1 base and J dropped 1 base, with 16 bases sitting between them. This CDR3 has 18 amino acids. Germline lookup yields CDR1 SGHDN and CDR2 FVKESK. The CDR3 region has the DNA TGTGCCAGCAGCCAAGGAAGAACCCGGGGTTTGAACACCGGGGAGCTGTTTTTT. Its protein is CASSQGRTRGLNTGELFF.

The V and J genes are TRBV27 and TRBJ2-7; the D is unclear. CDR1 is MNHEY and CDR2 is SMNVEV in the germline V gene (reference sequence). This CDR3 comprises 15 residues. V was pared by 0 bases and J by 0 bases, with 9 bases between. The CDR3 loop is CASSLSQAASYEQYF. Here the CDR3 DNA reads TGTGCCAGCAGTTTATCCCAGGCCGCCTCCTACGAGCAGTACTTC.

This rearrangement joins TRBV5-1 to TRBJ2-5; D possibly corresponds to TRBD2 (5 bases). Trimming shortened V by 1 base and J by 5 bases, and 6 bases separated the two germline ends. CDR1 and CDR2 from the germline V gene are SGHRS and YFSETQ. The CDR3 is 12 amino acids. The CDR3 bases are TGCGCCAGCAGCTTGAGAGGGGAGACCCAGTACTTC. It encodes CASSLRGETQYF.

V usage is TRBV11-3 and J usage is TRBJ2-3; D unresolved. Germline CDR1 reads SGHNT; CDR2 reads YENEEA. The CDR3 is 14 residues long. The V gene lost 5 bases and the J gene lost 4 bases, with 13 bases spanning the gap. The CDR3 DNA reads as TGTGCCAGCAGCCCGAGTGGAGCCGCAGATACGCAGTATTTT. It specifies CASSPSGAADTQYF.

J is TRBJ2-1 and V is TRBV5-4; possible D gene TRBD2, 6 bases. The CDR3 has 14 amino acids. Trimming took off 4 bases at V and 5 bases at J, with 13 bases between the two ends. Germline V lookup: CDR1 SGHNT, CDR2 YYREEE (reference sequence). CDR3 nucleotide sequence: TGTGCCAGCAGCCTCCCGGGAGTTCACAATGAGCAGTTCTTC. It yields the protein CASSLPGVHNEQFF.

The chain uses TRBV5-1 and TRBJ2-5, with D hard to call. The germline CDR1 and CDR2 sequences are SGHRS and YFSETQ. V lost 1 base and J lost 3, with 10 bases in between. This CDR3 spans 14 amino acids. In nucleotides, the CDR3 is TGCGCCAGCAGCTTGACTATTTTCAAAGAGACCCAGTACTTC. Amino acid sequence: CASSLTIFKETQYF.

This chain joins TRBV7-3 and TRBJ2-3, with D unclear. Trimming cost V 0 bases and J 0 bases, with 7 bases left between them. The CDR3 loop spans 15 amino acids. CDR1 is SGHTA, CDR2 FQGTGA, per germline. For the CDR3, the DNA is TGTGCCAGCAGCTTAACCCCGTCTAGCACAGATACGCAGTATTTT. This codes for CASSLTPSSTDTQYF. The entire variable domain, with the rest obtained from reference TRBV7-3 and TRBJ2-3, is as follows: GAGVSQTPSNKVTEKGKYVELRCDPISGHTALYWYRQSLGQGPEFLIYFQGTGAADDSGLPNDRFFAVRPEGSVSTLKIQRTERGDSAVYLCASSLTPSSTDTQYFGPGTRLTVL.

The rearrangement links TRBV5-1 to TRBJ2-7; the match to TRBD2 covers 11 bases. Germline values: CDR1 SGHRS, CDR2 YFSETQ. With 4 bases clipped from V and 1 base from J, the junction kept 10 bases outside the gene matches. This CDR3 has 17 residues. This CDR3 is CASSPLPGLAASYEQYF. The CDR3 DNA is TGCGCCAGCAGCCCGCTTCCGGGACTAGCGGCATCCTACGAGCAGTACTTC.

The chain employs TRBV6-1 and TRBJ1-4, with D unclear. Per germline, CDR1 MNHNS and CDR2 SASEGT. This CDR3 comprises 13 residues. Deletions cut 5 bases from V and 5 bases from J, with 9 bases between. Written as DNA, the CDR3 is TGTGCCAGCAGTTTAGCTATAAATGAAAAACTGTTTTTT. Translated: CASSLAINEKLFF.

The J gene is TRBJ2-7, the V gene TRBV2; D is ambiguous. Trimming stripped 7 bases from V and 2 bases from J, with 15 bases between. In germline, CDR1 is SNHLY, CDR2 FYNNEI. This CDR3 is built from 14 residues. The CDR3 coding sequence is TGTGCCAGCAACCGACTTCCTCCCCCCTACGAGCAGTACTTC. It is translated as CASNRLPPPYEQYF.

This clone was observed a few times. The chain couples TRBV5-4 to TRBJ1-2; 9 bases fit TRBD1. Trimming took 4 bases from V and 6 from J; bases not matched to a gene: 10. The CDR3 is 15 residues long. The germline gives CDR1 SGHNT, CDR2 YYREEE (reference sequence). CDR3 amino acids: CASSLPGQGTDGYTF. The CDR3 DNA reads as TGTGCCAGCAGCCTGCCCGGACAGGGGACGGATGGCTACACCTTC.